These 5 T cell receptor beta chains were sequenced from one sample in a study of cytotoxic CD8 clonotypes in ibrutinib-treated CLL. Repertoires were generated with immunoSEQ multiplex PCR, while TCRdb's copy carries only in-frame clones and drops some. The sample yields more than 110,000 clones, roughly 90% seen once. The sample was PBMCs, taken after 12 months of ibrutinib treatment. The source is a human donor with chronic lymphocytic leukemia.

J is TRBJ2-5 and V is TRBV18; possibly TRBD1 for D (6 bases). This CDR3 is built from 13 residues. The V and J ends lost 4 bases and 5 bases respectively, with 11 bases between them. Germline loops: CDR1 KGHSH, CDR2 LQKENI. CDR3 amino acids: CASSRAGEETQYF. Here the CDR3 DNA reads TGTGCCAGCTCACGGGCAGGGGAGGAGACCCAGTACTTC.

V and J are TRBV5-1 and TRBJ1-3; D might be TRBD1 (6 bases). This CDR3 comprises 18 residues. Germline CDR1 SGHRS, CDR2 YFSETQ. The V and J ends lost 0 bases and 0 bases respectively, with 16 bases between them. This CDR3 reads CASSLGRDIVFSGNTIYF. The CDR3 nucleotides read TGCGCCAGCAGCTTGGGTAGGGACATCGTTTTCTCTGGAAACACCATATATTTT.

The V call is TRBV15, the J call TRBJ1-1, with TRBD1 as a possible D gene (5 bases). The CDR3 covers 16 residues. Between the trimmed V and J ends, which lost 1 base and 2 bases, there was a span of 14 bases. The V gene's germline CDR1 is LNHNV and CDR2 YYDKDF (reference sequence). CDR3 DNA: TGTGCCACCAGCAGAGGCCAGGGAGGAGAAAACACTGAAGCTTTCTTT. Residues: CATSRGQGGENTEAFF.

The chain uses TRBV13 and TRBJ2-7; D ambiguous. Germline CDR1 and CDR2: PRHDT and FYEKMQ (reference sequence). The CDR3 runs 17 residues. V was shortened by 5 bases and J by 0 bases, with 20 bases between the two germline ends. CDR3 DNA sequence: TGTGCCAGCAGCCCGCGGCAAGGCTTTACGCCCTCCTACGAGCAGTACTTC. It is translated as CASSPRQGFTPSYEQYF.

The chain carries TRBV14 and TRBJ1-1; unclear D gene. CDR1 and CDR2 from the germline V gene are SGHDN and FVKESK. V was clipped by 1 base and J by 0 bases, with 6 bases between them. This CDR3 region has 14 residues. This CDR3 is CASSQVRMNTEAFF. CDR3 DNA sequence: TGTGCCAGCAGCCAAGTACGGATGAACACTGAAGCTTTCTTT.